These 26 T cell receptor beta chains came from one sample sequenced in a study of OX40 agonist ivuxolimab in advanced cancers. Profiled with immunoSEQ multiplex PCR; TCRdb holds only in-frame clones, not every one. The repertoire holds 70,000 or so clones, with around 88% as singletons. The starting material was CD4+ or CD8+ T cells sorted from blood, obtained in a trial of the OX40 agonist ivuxolimab. These receptors were collected from an adult with an advanced solid tumor such as melanoma, head and neck, liver or kidney cancer.

This rearrangement joins TRBV6-5 to TRBJ1-1; a weak D match, TRBD1 (6 bases). V was shortened by 9 bases and J by 1 base, with 15 bases between the two germline ends. The germline gives CDR1 MNHEY, CDR2 SVGAGI. The CDR3 length is 14 residues. The CDR3, as DNA: TGTGCCAGTTCATTACAGGGAAAGAACACTGAAGCTTTCTTT. This sequence encodes CASSLQGKNTEAFF.

The CDR3 protein is CASSVAGGFSTDTQYF. In DNA form, the CDR3 reads TGTGCCAGCAGCGTAGCGGGAGGGTTCTCTACAGATACGCAGTATTTT. The genes are TRBV7-3 and TRBJ2-3, with 11 bases matching TRBD2. Germline lookup yields CDR1 SGHTA and CDR2 FQGTGA. Trimming removed 5 bases from V and 3 bases from J; junction bases left unmatched: 7. This CDR3 spans 16 amino acids.

V gene TRBV11-3 combines with J gene TRBJ2-2; a possible D gene is TRBD1 (5 bases). Germline CDR1 SGHNT, CDR2 YENEEA. The CDR3 is 13 amino acids. Trimming cost V 4 bases and J 4 bases, with 7 bases left between them. CDR3 sequence: CASSSRVTGELFF. For the CDR3, the DNA is TGTGCCAGCAGCTCCAGGGTCACCGGGGAGCTGTTTTTT.

The J gene is TRBJ2-5, the V gene TRBV10-3; 9 bases align to TRBD1. V lost 4 bases, J lost 5 bases, and 8 bases stayed unmatched. Germline V gives CDR1 ENHRY, CDR2 SYGVKD. The CDR3 length is 15 residues. CDR3 region: CAISAAGTGQETQYF. Written as DNA, the CDR3 is TGTGCCATCAGTGCCGCCGGGACAGGGCAGGAGACCCAGTACTTC.

V and J are TRBV4-2 and TRBJ1-5; maybe TRBD1 (5 bases). This CDR3 is 15 amino acids long. CDR1 LGHNA and CDR2 YNFKEQ come from the germline V gene. Trimming removed 4 bases from V and 3 bases from J, with 13 bases in between. Written as DNA, the CDR3 is TGTGCCAGCAGCCGGGAGGCAGGGAACAATCAGCCCCAGCATTTT. It specifies CASSREAGNNQPQHF.

This clone appeared once. This rearrangement joins TRBV30 to TRBJ2-5, with 7 bases matching TRBD2. The germline gives CDR1 GTSNPN, CDR2 SVGIG (reference sequence). V was clipped by 5 bases and J by 2 bases; unmatched bases: 2. The CDR3 is made up of 12 amino acids. The CDR3 protein is CAWEAGQETQYF. Here the CDR3 DNA reads TGTGCCTGGGAAGCGGGGCAAGAGACCCAGTACTTC.

The chain links TRBV5-5 to TRBJ1-1; the D is unclear. Looked up from germline, CDR1 is SGHKS and CDR2 is YYEKEE (reference sequence). V was clipped by 4 bases and J by 5 bases, with 12 bases between them. The CDR3 sequence is 13 residues long. The chain's CDR3 is CASSPGGSTEAFF. CDR3 nucleotides: TGTGCCAGCAGCCCGGGCGGTAGTACTGAAGCTTTCTTT.

The chain joins TRBV9 to TRBJ1-2; D ambiguous. Between the trimmed V and J ends, which lost 0 bases and 2 bases, there was a span of 11 bases. The CDR3 has 15 residues. CDR1 and CDR2 (germline): SGDLS, YYNGEE. CDR3 sequence (DNA): TGTGCCAGCAGCGTAGGGCAGGCGTTAAACTATGGCTACACCTTC. This gives the protein CASSVGQALNYGYTF.

The CDR3 coding sequence is TGTGCCAGCAGCCAGGATGGGGGGCTCGGAAACATTCAGTACTTC. This sequence encodes CASSQDGGLGNIQYF. The chain recombines TRBV5-4 with TRBJ2-4; D may be TRBD1 or TRBD2 (6 bases each). The CDR3 consists of 15 residues. V was trimmed by 4 bases and J by 6 bases, leaving 17 bases between them. Germline-derived CDR1 and CDR2 are SGHNT and YYREEE (reference sequence).

J is TRBJ2-5 and V is TRBV1; the DNA was not compared with TRBD2, the D call given in the table. TRBV1 is recorded as a pseudogene. The CDR3 totals 18 residues. Written as DNA, the CDR3 is TGCACCAGCAGCCAATTCCAGGGACTAGCGGGAGGCCAAGAGACCCAGTACTTC. Protein product: CTSSQFQGLAGGQETQYF.

The chain carries TRBV5-5 and TRBJ2-7; TRBD1 matches 9 bases. Unmatched junction bases numbered 9, after V lost 3 bases and J lost 5 bases. The germline gives CDR1 SGHKS, CDR2 YYEKEE (reference sequence). CDR3 length: 15 residues. The CDR3 spells CASSWPGQGIHEQYF. CDR3 DNA: TGTGCCAGCAGCTGGCCGGGACAGGGTATCCACGAGCAGTACTTC.

The chain carries TRBV11-1 and TRBJ2-5; maybe TRBD2 (5 bases). Germline V lookup: CDR1 SGHAT, CDR2 FQDESV (reference sequence). CDR3 length equals 17 residues. V lost 3 bases and J lost 4, with 21 bases in between. CDR3 in amino acids: CASSFYGNSEVGETQYF. CDR3 nucleotides: TGTGCCAGCAGCTTTTACGGCAATAGCGAGGTGGGAGAGACCCAGTACTTC.

V usage is TRBV9 and J usage is TRBJ1-2; D is unclear. This CDR3 spans 14 amino acids. The germline V gene encodes CDR1 SGDLS and CDR2 YYNGEE. Trimming took off 4 bases at V and 8 bases at J, with 18 bases between the two ends. In nucleotides, the CDR3 is TGTGCCAGCAGCCCTAGTAGGGCCCTGGTGGGCTACACCTTC. Its translation: CASSPSRALVGYTF.

The chain links TRBV4-2 to TRBJ1-2; 7 bases are shared with TRBD1. The J segment lost 2 bases and the V segment lost 5 bases, leaving 5 bases of the junction unmatched. CDR3 size: 14 residues. CDR1 LGHNA and CDR2 YNFKEQ come from the germline V gene. The CDR3 sequence is CASSLGQLNYGYTF. Written as DNA, the CDR3 is TGTGCCAGCAGCTTGGGACAGCTAAACTATGGCTACACCTTC.

The chain has TRBV29-1 and TRBJ1-1, with a tentative D call TRBD1 (5 bases). Trimming took 3 bases from V and 1 from J, leaving 9 bases between them. The CDR3 sequence is 13 residues long. The germline gives CDR1 SQVTM, CDR2 ANQGSEA. The CDR3 reads CSVEGGTNTEAFF. The CDR3 nucleotides are TGCAGCGTTGAGGGCGGGACGAACACTGAAGCTTTCTTT.

This sequence joins TRBV7-6 and TRBJ2-2, with 8 bases matching TRBD2. V gave up 6 bases and J gave up 0 bases; unmatched junction bases: 3. The CDR3 loop spans 15 amino acids. CDR1 is SGHVS, CDR2 FNYEAQ, per germline. As DNA, the CDR3 is TGTGCCAGCAGAAAGACTAGCGCGAACACCGGGGAGCTGTTTTTT. It translates to CASRKTSANTGELFF.

The chain combines TRBV18 with TRBJ1-2; D unclear. CDR3 size: 12 residues. Germline V gene lookup returns CDR1 KGHSH and CDR2 LQKENI. V was clipped by 1 base and J by 10 bases, with 10 bases between them. The CDR3, as DNA: TGTGCCAGCTCACCACAGGAAGGCTTCTACACCTTC. Translating gives CASSPQEGFYTF.

The genes are TRBV28 and TRBJ1-1; D call uncertain. With 7 bases removed from V and 3 bases from J, the gap between germline ends came to 9 bases. Looked up from germline, CDR1 is MDHEN and CDR2 is SYDVKM. The length of the CDR3 is 12 residues. The CDR3 is CASTRSYTEAFF. The CDR3 nucleotides are TGTGCCAGCACCCGATCGTACACTGAAGCTTTCTTT.

V usage is TRBV6-5 and J usage is TRBJ2-3, with no clear D. V lost 5 bases and J lost 10, with 10 bases in between. Germline assignment: CDR1 MNHEY and CDR2 SVGAGI. CDR3 length: 11 residues. Here the CDR3 reads CASSEGIPQYF. DNA of the CDR3: TGTGCCAGCAGTGAAGGGATCCCGCAGTATTTT.

This clone occurred a few times. The rearrangement links TRBV28 to TRBJ2-5; TRBD2 agrees at 7 bases. CDR1 MDHEN and CDR2 SYDVKM come from the germline V gene. The CDR3 contains 14 residues. J was trimmed by 2 bases and V by 2 bases; bases with no gene match: 2. CDR3 protein: CASSLPGGQETQYF. The CDR3 DNA reads TGTGCCAGCAGTTTACCCGGGGGGCAAGAGACCCAGTACTTC. The variable domain in full, with the rest retrieved from reference TRBV28 and TRBJ2-5, is DVKVTQSSRYLVKRTGEKVFLECVQDMDHENMFWYRQDPGLGLRLIYFSYDVKMKEKGDIPEGYSVSREKKERFSLILESASTNQTSMYLCASSLPGGQETQYFGPGTRLLVL.

The gene calls are TRBV11-1 and TRBJ2-7, with TRBD2 matching 14 bases. V gave up 5 bases and J gave up 0 bases; unmatched junction bases: 9. Germline CDR1 and CDR2: SGHAT and FQDESV (reference sequence). The CDR3 is 18 amino acids. DNA of the CDR3: TGTGCCAGCAGCCCGGGACTAGCGGGAGCCCAAACCTCCTACGAGCAGTACTTC. Amino acids: CASSPGLAGAQTSYEQYF.

The chain employs TRBV14 and TRBJ1-4; D gene ambiguous. This CDR3 has 13 residues. Looked up from germline, CDR1 is SGHDN and CDR2 is FVKESK. Trimming cost V 6 bases and J 1 base, with 6 bases left between them. CDR3 loop: CASRGRTNEKLFF. CDR3 DNA: TGTGCCAGCAGGGGTCGAACTAATGAAAAACTGTTTTTT.

This clone was counted a single time. The chain combines TRBV4-2 with TRBJ2-7; D gene uncertain. V lost 2 bases and J lost 6, with 11 bases in between. Germline values: CDR1 LGHNA, CDR2 YNFKEQ. This CDR3 comprises 13 residues. The CDR3 DNA is TGTGCCAGCAGCCAAAACCAATACGGCGAGCAGTACTTC. Translation gives CASSQNQYGEQYF.

This clone is a singleton in its sample. The rearrangement joins TRBV15 to TRBJ1-6; D is unclear. V gave up 6 bases and J gave up 0 bases, with 6 bases separating them. Germline V gene sequence: CDR1 LNHNV, CDR2 YYDKDF (reference sequence). This CDR3 is 14 amino acids long. The CDR3 sequence: CATRGGSYNSPLHF. DNA of the CDR3: TGTGCCACCAGGGGCGGCTCCTATAATTCACCCCTCCACTTT.

V gene TRBV18 combines with J gene TRBJ2-7; tentative D call: TRBD2 (5 bases). Germline V gene sequence: CDR1 KGHSH, CDR2 LQKENI. Trimming took 6 bases from V and 3 from J, leaving 15 bases between them. The CDR3 runs to 14 residues. This CDR3 reads CASSPEGRIYEQYF. DNA of the CDR3: TGTGCCAGCTCCCCAGAGGGCAGAATCTACGAGCAGTACTTC.

This clone was observed once. This chain uses TRBV5-1 with TRBJ1-6, with D uncertain. Germline CDR1 SGHRS, CDR2 YFSETQ. Trimming stripped 3 bases from V and 3 bases from J, with 4 bases between. This CDR3 spans 13 amino acids. CDR3 DNA: TGCGCCAGCAGCTCGAGCTATAATTCACCCCTCCACTTT. This encodes CASSSSYNSPLHF.